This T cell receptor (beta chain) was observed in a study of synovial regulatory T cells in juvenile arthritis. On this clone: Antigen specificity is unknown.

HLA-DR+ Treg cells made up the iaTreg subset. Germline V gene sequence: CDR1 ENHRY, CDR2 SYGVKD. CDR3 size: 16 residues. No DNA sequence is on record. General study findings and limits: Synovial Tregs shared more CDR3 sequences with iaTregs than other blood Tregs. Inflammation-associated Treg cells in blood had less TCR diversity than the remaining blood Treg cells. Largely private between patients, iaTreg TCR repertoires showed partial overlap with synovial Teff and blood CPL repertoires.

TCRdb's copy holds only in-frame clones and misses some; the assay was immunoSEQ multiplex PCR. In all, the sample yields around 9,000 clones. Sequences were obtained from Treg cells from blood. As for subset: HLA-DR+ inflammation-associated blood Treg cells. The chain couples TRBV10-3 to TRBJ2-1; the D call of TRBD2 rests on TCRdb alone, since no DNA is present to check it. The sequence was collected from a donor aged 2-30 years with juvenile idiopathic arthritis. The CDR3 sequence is CAISESRVEAYNEQFF.